Included here is one T cell receptor (beta chain) sequence, with context. Its target is not known. With a J-beta primer mix and a sample-barcoded 5' primer, a second PCR ran roughly 6 to 11 cycles. Using its own MiXCR run on the 5' RACE reads, TCRdb lists one record per CDR3 protein. The sample contains hundreds of thousands of distinct CDR3 sequences, 58% of which appear only once. CDR1 and CDR2 from the germline V gene are ENHRY and SYGVKD. Unmatched junction bases numbered 5, after V lost 6 bases and J lost 2 bases. The CDR3 sequence is 15 residues long. The data were obtained in a study of blood T cells in healthy people across ages. Study outcomes and limitations: The percentage of naive T cells correlated strongly with TCR beta diversity. Donor CMV status, an unknown factor, possibly confounded changes in expanded clonotypes. From one million sequenced T cells, diversity estimates were lower bounds.

Extractions gave at least 5.5 micrograms of total RNA per sample. Material for sequencing was blood. This clonotype was obtained from a man aged 25-40 years in good health. V usage is TRBV10-3 and J usage is TRBJ2-3; TRBD1 aligns across 10 bases. CDR3 protein: CAIRTGTGDTDTQYF. CDR3 nucleotides: TGTGCCATCAGGACCGGGACAGGGGACACAGATACGCAGTATTTT.